This T cell receptor beta chain was sequenced during a study of long-term antiretroviral therapy in people with HIV. Germline V gene lookup returns CDR1 KGHSH and CDR2 LQKENI. V lost 6 bases to trimming and J lost 4 bases, with 21 bases between them. CDR3 length: 16 amino acids. Every single participant having HIV got treatment inside the United States. The libraries were made with immunoSEQ v3.0 at survey level. Data came from immunoSEQ multiplex PCR; TCRdb stores just in-frame clones and leaves some out. This sample has roughly 18,000 clones, with 80% to 95% found just once. The gene calls are TRBV18 and TRBJ1-1; D is perhaps TRBD1 (5 bases). This sequence was found in a woman aged 40 to 50 with HIV. The sequencing used unsorted PBMCs, collected 0.6 years after starting antiretroviral therapy. In DNA, the CDR3 is TGTGCCAGCTCTCGTAAGAGCTCGGGGGAGGCCACTGAAGCTTTCTTT. It codes for CASSRKSSGEATEAFF. The full variable domain, completed using reference TRBV18 and TRBJ1-1, is NAGVMQNPRHLVRRRGQEARLRCSPMKGHSHVYWYRQLPEEGLKFMVYLQKENIIDESGMPKERFSAEFPKEGPSILRIQQVVRGDSAAYFCASSRKSSGEATEAFFGQGTRLTVV.